These T cell receptor beta chains were read from a single sample in a study of blood T cell repertoires in COVID-19. The repertoire was sequenced with immunoSEQ multiplex PCR; TCRdb's copy has only in-frame clones and lacks some. The sample has some 73,000 clones, over 75% seen once. The sample was peripheral blood. These TCRs come from a human donor in a cohort sampled during active COVID-19. Each CDR3 is given without its conserved first and last residue. Clone size is not always given. Where it is, it says once, few, many or a class for expanded clones.

CDR3aa | j_gene | abundance | v_gene
ASRDQGNSNQPQH | TRBJ1-5 | once | TRBV6-5
ASSQDRSNTEAF | TRBJ1-1 | . | TRBV5-1
ASSLGAGTNTGELF | TRBJ2-2 | . | TRBV7-2
ASSLGQVNSPLH | TRBJ1-6 | . | TRBV7-9
ASSYFLVHGGTDTQY | TRBJ2-3 | . | TRBV6-2/TRBV6-3
ASSLRRALGGEQY | TRBJ2-7 | . | TRBV11-2
ASSSRTSGKTGELF | TRBJ2-2 | few | TRBV5-1
ASRRVTNEKLF | TRBJ1-4 | . | TRBV6-5
ASRVRDRDNQPQH | TRBJ1-5 | . | TRBV19
ASSLQRGGQETQY | TRBJ2-5 | . | TRBV3-1/TRBV3-2
ASSPTSGGAVMNEQF | TRBJ2-1 | . | TRBV3-1/TRBV3-2
SVEDPASYGYT | TRBJ1-2 | . | TRBV29-1
ASSPPGQEMNTEAF | TRBJ1-1 | once | TRBV2
ATSDLVGVGENEQF | TRBJ2-1 | . | TRBV24-1
ASSTSQGAYGYT | TRBJ1-2 | few | TRBV21-1
ASSYGKQTYNEQF | TRBJ2-1 | . | TRBV5-6
ASFRTGSYEQY | TRBJ2-7 | . | TRBV12-3/TRBV12-4
ASSIRPVAGEKLF | TRBJ1-4 | . | TRBV19
ATGLGVGTGGNQETQY | TRBJ2-5 | . | TRBV7-9
AISEVQGSGGSVHNEQF | TRBJ2-1 | . | TRBV10-3
ASSSPSGEQY | TRBJ2-7 | . | TRBV7-2
AIRGGGTAPSPDTQY | TRBJ2-3 | . | TRBV10-3
ASSYQGSNEKLF | TRBJ1-4 | . | TRBV27
ASSQDFVWVGDSNYGYT | TRBJ1-2 | once | TRBV4-3
ASSQIQGALETQY | TRBJ2-5 | . | TRBV16
ASSLGQSFTDTQY | TRBJ2-3 | . | TRBV11-2
SVAGEYEQY | TRBJ2-7 | once | TRBV29-1
SASDSRVHYTDTQY | TRBJ2-3 | . | TRBV20-1
ASSLGLAGEDTQY | TRBJ2-3 | . | TRBV7-9
ASNVEVTDTQY | TRBJ2-3 | . | TRBV28
ASSVGEGGSRYGYT | TRBJ1-2 | . | TRBV9
ASSVPGQRANEQF | TRBJ2-1 | . | TRBV2
ASSSQTGSYEQY | TRBJ2-7 | . | TRBV19
ASSFRVTDTQY | TRBJ2-3 | . | TRBV14
ASSLKGWSEQY | TRBJ2-7 | . | TRBV5-4
SASHPGHTRMNSPLH | TRBJ1-6 | . | TRBV20-1
ASSQEDSRNEKLF | TRBJ1-4 | . | TRBV4-1
ASTDLLDRGNEKLF | TRBJ1-4 | . | TRBV2
ASSLERGPGNEQY | TRBJ2-7 | . | TRBV5-1
ASSDEPAGRDEQF | TRBJ2-1 | . | TRBV6-4
ASSHYRRETQY | TRBJ2-5 | . | TRBV6-5
ASLQDYGYT | TRBJ1-2 | once | TRBV6-5
ASRDRILNTEAF | TRBJ1-1 | . | TRBV6-5
ASSGPGQGSLNTEAF | TRBJ1-1 | . | TRBV5-4
SVEAGIETQY | TRBJ2-5 | few | TRBV29-1
ASSLGGVRNSPLH | TRBJ1-6 | . | TRBV11-2
ASSEEGRGDTQY | TRBJ2-3 | . | TRBV25-1
ATSNRTGDLISYNSPLH | TRBJ1-6 | . | TRBV15
ASSLQATSTEAF | TRBJ1-1 | . | TRBV19